The next 32 T cell receptor beta chains were all read from a single sample in a study of blood T cell repertoires in COVID-19. The method was immunoSEQ multiplex PCR; TCRdb's version includes in-frame clones alone and lacks a portion of them. The sample shows about 190,000 clones, roughly 80% of them seen only once. The sample taken for sequencing was peripheral blood. Receptors originate from a young man with active or convalescent COVID-19.

The rearrangement joins TRBV3-1 (or the pseudogene TRBV3-2) to TRBJ2-2, with TRBD1 matching over 10 bases. The V segment lost 4 bases and the J segment 2 bases; nucleotides outside the gene matches: 10. The germline V gene encodes CDR1 LGHDT and CDR2 YNNKEL (reference sequence). This CDR3 has 18 residues. The CDR3 loop reads CASSRTRRDRGNTGELFF. The CDR3 DNA reads as TGTGCCAGCAGCCGCACACGTAGGGACAGGGGCAACACCGGGGAGCTGTTTTTT.

This clone is a singleton in its sample. V usage is TRBV13 and J usage is TRBJ2-3, with D unclear. Germline assignment: CDR1 PRHDT and CDR2 FYEKMQ (reference sequence). Deletions cut 5 bases from V and 3 bases from J, with 9 bases between. This CDR3 region has 13 residues. The CDR3 DNA is TGTGCCAGCAGCGGGCCTGGGACAGATACGCAGTATTTT. It translates to CASSGPGTDTQYF.

In nucleotides, the CDR3 is TGTGCCAGCAGCTTAGCGCTTGGAGGGAATCAGCCCCAGCATTTT. It is translated as CASSLALGGNQPQHF. The rearrangement uses TRBV7-2 and TRBJ1-5; D is unresolved. CDR1 is SGHTA and CDR2 is FQGNSA in the germline V gene. This CDR3 is 15 amino acids long. Trimming took 0 bases from V and 4 from J, leaving 10 bases between them. Variable domain in full (rest from reference TRBV7-2 and TRBJ1-5): GAGVSQSPSNKVTEKGKDVELRCDPISGHTALYWYRQSLGQGLEFLIYFQGNSAPDKSGLPSDRFSAERTGGSVSTLTIQRTQQEDSAVYLCASSLALGGNQPQHFGDGTRLSIL.

The rearrangement joins TRBV29-1 to TRBJ1-1; TRBD1 might be the D (5 bases). Germline CDR1 is SQVTM and CDR2 is ANQGSEA. With 6 bases removed from V and 4 bases from J, the gap between germline ends came to 18 bases. The CDR3 is made up of 14 amino acids. For the CDR3, the DNA is TGCAGCGTCGAATTCCGACAGTGGAGCACTGAAGCTTTCTTT. Amino acids: CSVEFRQWSTEAFF.

The rearrangement links TRBV4-1 to TRBJ1-1; D unclear. CDR3 length equals 15 residues. V lost 2 bases and J 2 bases, leaving 12 bases between the germline ends. The germline V gene has CDR1 MGHRA and CDR2 YSYEKL. DNA for the CDR3: TGCGCCAGCAGCCAAAACCTCCGGGGTAACACTGAAGCTTTCTTT. Translation gives CASSQNLRGNTEAFF.

The chain carries TRBV4-3 and TRBJ1-2, with 9 bases matching TRBD1. Per the germline V gene, CDR1 is LGHNA and CDR2 is YSLEER. V shed 5 bases, J shed 7 bases, and the junction held 14 bases outside the gene matches. The CDR3 extends over 16 amino acids. CDR3 protein: CASSRGGGQGYSGYTF. The CDR3 nucleotides read TGCGCCAGCAGCAGGGGGGGCGGACAGGGGTACAGTGGCTACACCTTC.

The chain employs TRBV6-4 and TRBJ2-2, with 10 nucleotides matching TRBD2. This CDR3 contains 16 residues. With 0 bases clipped from V and 5 bases from J, the junction kept 3 bases outside the gene matches. Germline V lookup: CDR1 MRHNA, CDR2 SNTAGT. The DNA of the CDR3 is TGTGCCAGCAGTGACTCCGGGACTAGCGTGACCGGGGAGCTGTTTTTT. Translating gives CASSDSGTSVTGELFF.

The V gene is TRBV28, the J gene TRBJ2-1; D not certain. This CDR3 has 15 residues. Germline loops: CDR1 MDHEN, CDR2 SYDVKM. V was clipped by 3 bases and J by 2 bases, with 11 bases between them. DNA of the CDR3: TGTGCCAGCAGTTTGCAGAAACGTACCTACAATGAGCAGTTCTTC. Translating it yields CASSLQKRTYNEQFF.

The V and J genes are TRBV11-3 and TRBJ2-1; 7 bases match TRBD2. CDR3 size: 15 residues. Losses at the gene ends were 4 bases for V and 6 bases for J; bases not matched to a gene: 9. Germline loops: CDR1 SGHNT, CDR2 YENEEA. This CDR3 reads CASSSSWRESNEQFF. For the CDR3, the DNA is TGTGCCAGCAGCTCCTCATGGCGGGAGTCCAATGAGCAGTTCTTC.

This clone has just one count. In DNA form, the CDR3 reads TGTGCCAGCAGCCCCCACAACCACGAGCAGTACTTC. Protein product: CASSPHNHEQYF. The genes are TRBV7-2 and TRBJ2-7; D remains unclear. Looked up from germline, CDR1 is SGHTA and CDR2 is FQGNSA. V gave up 5 bases and J gave up 5 bases, with 10 bases separating them. CDR3 length: 12 residues.

The chain recombines TRBV28 with TRBJ2-7; D may be TRBD2 (6 bases). V lost 6 bases and J lost 2, with 17 bases in between. CDR1 is MDHEN, CDR2 SYDVKM, per germline. This CDR3 spans 15 amino acids. The CDR3 nucleotides are TGTGCCAGCAGCCGGGGGACCTTCGCCCCCTACGAGCAGTACGTC. Encoded protein: CASSRGTFAPYEQYV.

V is TRBV7-2 and J is TRBJ1-2; D is possibly TRBD1 (5 bases). This CDR3 contains 15 residues. Germline CDR1 SGHTA, CDR2 FQGNSA. Between the trimmed V and J ends, which lost 1 base and 3 bases, there was a span of 12 bases. The chain's CDR3 is CASSLGSDSHYGYTF. The DNA of the CDR3 is TGTGCCAGCAGCTTAGGGTCCGACAGCCACTATGGCTACACCTTC.

V gene TRBV5-8 combines with J gene TRBJ2-1; 11 bases are shared with TRBD2. The length of the CDR3 is 15 residues. Germline V gene sequence: CDR1 SGHTS, CDR2 YDEGEE. V dropped 7 bases and J dropped 3; count of bases not matched to a gene: 6. The CDR3: CASGSGTSGYNEQFF. The DNA for the CDR3 is TGTGCCAGCGGTTCCGGGACTAGCGGCTACAATGAGCAGTTCTTC.

This chain uses TRBV25-1 with TRBJ2-1; 9 positions agree with TRBD2. This CDR3 spans 15 amino acids. Germline values: CDR1 MGHDK, CDR2 SYGVNS. Germline trimming cut 2 bases from V and 10 bases from J; bases unmatched to any gene: 9. In DNA, the CDR3 is TGTGCCAGCAGTGAAGGGGGTAGCGGGAGCCCGGAGCAGTTCTTC. This codes for CASSEGGSGSPEQFF.

The chain links TRBV2 to TRBJ2-4, with TRBD1 matching over 9 bases. The CDR3 contains 16 residues. Germline trimming cut 5 bases from V and 6 bases from J; bases unmatched to any gene: 11. Germline V CDR1 and CDR2: SNHLY, FYNNEI. The CDR3 bases are TGTGCCAGCAGTAACCAACCGGGACAGGGACCAAACATTCAGTACTTC. It encodes CASSNQPGQGPNIQYF.

J is TRBJ1-2 and V is TRBV28; 8 nucleotides agree with TRBD1. Germline CDR1 MDHEN, CDR2 SYDVKM. CDR3 length: 16 residues. V shed 6 bases, J shed 0 bases, and the junction held 9 bases outside the gene matches. The CDR3 loop reads CASRLRGLVSNYGYTF. As DNA, the CDR3 is TGTGCCAGCAGACTCAGGGGGCTCGTTTCTAACTATGGCTACACCTTC.

This sequence joins TRBV7-9 and TRBJ1-1, with D hard to call. Between the trimmed V and J ends, which lost 8 bases and 0 bases, there was a span of 13 bases. Germline lookup yields CDR1 SEHNR and CDR2 FQNEAQ (reference sequence). CDR3 length: 14 residues. Written as DNA, the CDR3 is TGTGCCAGCGCCCCCCAGGACTTGAACACTGAAGCTTTCTTT. This translates into CASAPQDLNTEAFF.

This clone was detected only a few times. CDR3 DNA sequence: TGCGCCAGCAGCTCAGGGGAGTTGGAGACCCAGTACTTC. Its protein product is CASSSGELETQYF. The chain has TRBV10-1 and TRBJ2-5; maybe TRBD1 (6 bases). Germline V CDR1 and CDR2: WNHNN, SYGVQD (reference sequence). V gave up 6 bases and J gave up 5 bases, with 13 bases separating them. This CDR3 is 13 amino acids long.

The CDR3 DNA reads as TGTGCCAGTACCAATACCATACAGGTCCGGCCTACCCTCTACGAGCAGTACGTC. Residues: CASTNTIQVRPTLYEQYV. The chain employs TRBV6-4 and TRBJ2-7, with D perhaps matching TRBD1 (5 bases). CDR1 and CDR2 (germline): MRHNA, SNTAGT. Trimming took off 9 bases at V and 3 bases at J, with 30 bases between the two ends. The CDR3 has 18 residues.

CDR3 in DNA: TGTGCCAGTGCGGGATCCACGGTTTCACCCCTCCACTTT. Protein product: CASAGSTVSPLHF. This rearrangement joins TRBV3-1 (or the pseudogene TRBV3-2) to TRBJ1-6; D unresolved. V was trimmed by 9 bases and J by 9 bases, leaving 15 bases between them. Looked up from germline, CDR1 is LGHDT and CDR2 is YNNKEL (reference sequence). This CDR3 has 13 amino acids.

J is TRBJ1-2 and V is TRBV10-1; TRBD1 is a possible D gene (5 bases). V was clipped by 5 bases and J by 2 bases, with 9 bases between them. The CDR3 totals 13 residues. In germline, CDR1 is WNHNN, CDR2 SYGVQD (reference sequence). The CDR3 DNA reads as TGCGCCAGCAGTTTAGACAGAAACTATGGCTACACCTTC. Translating it yields CASSLDRNYGYTF.

The gene calls are TRBV15 and TRBJ1-2; D may be TRBD1 (6 bases). The CDR3 is made up of 14 amino acids. CDR1 and CDR2 from the germline V gene are LNHNV and YYDKDF (reference sequence). The V and J ends lost 5 bases and 5 bases respectively, with 15 bases between them. The CDR3 sequence is CATSETGFKYGYTF. The CDR3 coding sequence is TGTGCCACCAGCGAGACAGGCTTTAAATATGGCTACACCTTC.

This sequence joins TRBV14 and TRBJ2-7; tentative D call: TRBD2 (6 bases). The CDR3 extends over 19 amino acids. V was clipped by 0 bases and J by 5 bases, with 26 bases between them. Germline loops: CDR1 SGHDN, CDR2 FVKESK. CDR3 nucleotide sequence: TGTGCCAGCAGCCAAGATCGACTCTTACCTGTCCAAACGGGGGACGAGCAGTACTTC. Translated, it gives CASSQDRLLPVQTGDEQYF.

This chain uses TRBV7-2 with TRBJ1-4; 8 positions match TRBD1. Germline loops: CDR1 SGHTA, CDR2 FQGNSA. J was trimmed by 6 bases and V by 1 base; bases with no gene match: 7. CDR3 length: 16 amino acids. In DNA form, the CDR3 reads TGTGCCAGCAGCTTAGTACCGGCAGGGGGCGATGAAAAACTGTTTTTT. This sequence encodes CASSLVPAGGDEKLFF.

The rearrangement uses TRBV4-1 and TRBJ2-1, with 12 nucleotides matching TRBD2. The CDR3 runs 16 residues. V trimming: 4 bases; J trimming: 4 bases; junction bases outside the gene matches: 5. Germline V gene sequence: CDR1 MGHRA, CDR2 YSYEKL. The CDR3 is CASSPSGLAGYNEQFF. CDR3 DNA sequence: TGCGCCAGCAGCCCCAGCGGACTAGCGGGGTACAATGAGCAGTTCTTC.

This chain links TRBV7-2 with TRBJ2-2, with D maybe TRBD1 (5 bases). CDR3 length equals 18 residues. V was trimmed by 1 base and J by 0 bases, leaving 15 bases between them. CDR1 SGHTA and CDR2 FQGNSA come from the germline V gene. The CDR3 sequence: CASSLVLAGAANTGELFF. In DNA, the CDR3 is TGTGCCAGCAGCTTAGTGTTAGCTGGGGCCGCGAACACCGGGGAGCTGTTTTTT.

The genes are TRBV30 and TRBJ2-3, with TRBD2 identical over 7 bases. The V gene's germline CDR1 is GTSNPN and CDR2 SVGIG (reference sequence). There are 15 residues in the CDR3. Germline trimming cut 2 bases from V and 0 bases from J; bases unmatched to any gene: 5. CDR3 region: CAWSPSGASTDTQYF. Here the CDR3 DNA reads TGTGCCTGGAGTCCCAGCGGGGCTAGCACAGATACGCAGTATTTT.

V gene TRBV7-9 combines with J gene TRBJ2-1; TRBD1 agrees at 7 bases. The CDR3 sequence is 16 residues long. Trimming removed 7 bases from V and 1 base from J; junction bases left unmatched: 10. Germline V lookup: CDR1 SEHNR, CDR2 FQNEAQ (reference sequence). The CDR3 nucleotides read TGTGCCAGCATCAAACTTAGGACAGGATCCTACAATGAGCAGTTCTTC. As protein: CASIKLRTGSYNEQFF.

The chain recombines TRBV24-1 with TRBJ2-5; D not resolved. Germline V lookup: CDR1 KGHDR, CDR2 SFDVKD. The CDR3 is 12 amino acids. Deletions cut 5 bases from V and 5 bases from J, with 8 bases between. As DNA, the CDR3 is TGTGCCACCAGTGGACTCGCGGAGACCCAGTACTTC. Translated: CATSGLAETQYF.

The J gene is TRBJ2-1, the V gene TRBV27; no clear D gene. Per the germline V gene, CDR1 is MNHEY and CDR2 is SMNVEV (reference sequence). V was pared by 2 bases and J by 0 bases, with 8 bases between. The length of the CDR3 is 15 residues. The CDR3 DNA reads TGTGCCAGCAGTTTAGGAGCGAGCTCCTACAATGAGCAGTTCTTC. This translates into CASSLGASSYNEQFF.

The chain employs TRBV30 and TRBJ1-5; no clear D gene. The germline V gene encodes CDR1 GTSNPN and CDR2 SVGIG (reference sequence). This CDR3 is 14 amino acids long. V lost 7 bases to trimming and J lost 0 bases, with 13 bases between them. The CDR3 sequence: CAFAGSYSNQPQHF. The CDR3 DNA follows: TGTGCCTTCGCCGGGTCCTATAGCAATCAGCCCCAGCATTTT.

The chain couples TRBV19 to TRBJ2-3, with TRBD2 matching over 8 bases. The CDR3 contains 15 residues. V shed 3 bases and J 5 bases; nucleotides not matched to a gene: 7. Per germline, CDR1 LNHDA and CDR2 SQIVND (reference sequence). The CDR3 spells CASSISLAGLDTQYF. CDR3 coding DNA: TGTGCCAGTAGTATTTCGCTAGCGGGTCTAGATACGCAGTATTTT.